This T cell receptor (beta chain) was observed in a study of T cells after yellow fever vaccination. Study-wide background: Each of the EM, EMRA, CM and Tscm memory subsets was sorted based on CD3, CD45RA, CCR7 and CD95. Study conclusions and caveats: The CD4 and CD8 compartments had a small share of their clonotypes in common.

V lost 4 bases and J 0 bases, leaving 10 bases between the germline ends. CDR1 is ENHRY and CDR2 is SYGVKD in the germline V gene. This CDR3 comprises 14 residues. Each CDR3 protein is one row after TCRdb ran MiXCR on the 5' RACE reads. The sample holds thousands of distinct CDR3 sequences, approximately 5.9% seen once. This clonotype showed up many times. The chain joins TRBV10-3 to TRBJ2-7, with D uncertain. This TCR derives from a man between 18 and 29 years old who received the YFV17D yellow fever vaccine. Source: PBMCs, either bulk or a sorted T-cell subset (CD4+, CD8+, memory, or dextramer-sorted; not recorded which), taken approximately 16 days after the first yellow fever vaccination. The CDR3 nucleotides read TGTGCCATCAGTGTTGTGACAATCTCCTACGAGCAGTACGTC. Its protein is CAISVVTISYEQYV.